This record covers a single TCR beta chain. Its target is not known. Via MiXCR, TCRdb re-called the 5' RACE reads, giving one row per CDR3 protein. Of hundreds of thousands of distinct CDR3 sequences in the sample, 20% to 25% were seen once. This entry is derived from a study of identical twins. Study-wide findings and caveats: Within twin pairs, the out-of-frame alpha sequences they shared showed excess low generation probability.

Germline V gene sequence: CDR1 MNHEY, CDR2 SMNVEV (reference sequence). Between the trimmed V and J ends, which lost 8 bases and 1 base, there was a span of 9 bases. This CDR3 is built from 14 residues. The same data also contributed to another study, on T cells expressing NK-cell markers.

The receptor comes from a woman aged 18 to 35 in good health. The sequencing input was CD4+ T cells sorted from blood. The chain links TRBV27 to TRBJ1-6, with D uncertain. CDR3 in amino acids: CASVLRSYNSPLHF. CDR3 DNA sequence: TGTGCCAGCGTTTTACGGTCCTATAATTCACCCCTCCACTTT.